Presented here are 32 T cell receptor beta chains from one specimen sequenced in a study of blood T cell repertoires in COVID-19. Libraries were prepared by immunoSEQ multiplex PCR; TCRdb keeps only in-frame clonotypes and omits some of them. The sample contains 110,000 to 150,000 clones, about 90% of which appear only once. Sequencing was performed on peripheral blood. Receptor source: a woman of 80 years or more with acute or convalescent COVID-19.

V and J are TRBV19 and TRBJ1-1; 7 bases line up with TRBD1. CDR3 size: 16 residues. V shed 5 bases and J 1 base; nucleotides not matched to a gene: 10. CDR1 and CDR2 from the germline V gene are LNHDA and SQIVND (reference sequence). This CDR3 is CASSPRTGSQNTEAFF. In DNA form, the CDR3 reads TGTGCCAGTAGTCCCAGGACAGGATCGCAGAACACTGAAGCTTTCTTT.

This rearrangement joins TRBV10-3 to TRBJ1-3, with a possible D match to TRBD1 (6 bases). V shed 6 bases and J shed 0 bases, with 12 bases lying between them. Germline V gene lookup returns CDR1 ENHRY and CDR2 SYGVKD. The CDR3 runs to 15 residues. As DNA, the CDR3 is TGTGCCATCAGGGCCGGGACAAACTCTGGAAACACCATATATTTT. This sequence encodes CAIRAGTNSGNTIYF.

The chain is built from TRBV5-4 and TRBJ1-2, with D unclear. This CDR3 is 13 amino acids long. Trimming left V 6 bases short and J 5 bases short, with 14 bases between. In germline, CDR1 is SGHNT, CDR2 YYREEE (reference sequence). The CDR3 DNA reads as TGTGCCAGCACCCTAGACGGGTTGTATGGCTACACCTTC. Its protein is CASTLDGLYGYTF.

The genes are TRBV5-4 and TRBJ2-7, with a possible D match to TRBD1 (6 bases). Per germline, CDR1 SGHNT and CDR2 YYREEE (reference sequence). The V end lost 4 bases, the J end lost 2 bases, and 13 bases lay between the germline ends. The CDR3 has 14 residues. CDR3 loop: CASSPQTGAYEQYF. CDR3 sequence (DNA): TGTGCCAGCAGCCCGCAGACAGGAGCCTACGAGCAGTACTTC.

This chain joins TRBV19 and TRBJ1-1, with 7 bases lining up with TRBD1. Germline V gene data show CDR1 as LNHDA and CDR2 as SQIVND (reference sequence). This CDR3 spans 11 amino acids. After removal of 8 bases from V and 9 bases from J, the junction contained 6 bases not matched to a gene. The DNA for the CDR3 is TGTGCCAGTCGACAGGGACAGAAAGCTTTCTTT. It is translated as CASRQGQKAFF.

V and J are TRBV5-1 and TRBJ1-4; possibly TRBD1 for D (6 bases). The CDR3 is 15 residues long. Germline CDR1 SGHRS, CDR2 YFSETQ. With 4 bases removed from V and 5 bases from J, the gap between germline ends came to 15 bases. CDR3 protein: CASSPKDSWNEKLFF. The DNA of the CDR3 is TGCGCCAGCAGCCCGAAGGACAGTTGGAATGAAAAACTGTTTTTT.

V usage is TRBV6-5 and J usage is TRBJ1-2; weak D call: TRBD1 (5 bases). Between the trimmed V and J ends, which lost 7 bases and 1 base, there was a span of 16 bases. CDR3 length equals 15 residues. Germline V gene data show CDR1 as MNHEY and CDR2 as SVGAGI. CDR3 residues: CASKDIGSGNYGYTF. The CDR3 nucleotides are TGTGCCAGCAAGGACATAGGATCCGGTAACTATGGCTACACCTTC.

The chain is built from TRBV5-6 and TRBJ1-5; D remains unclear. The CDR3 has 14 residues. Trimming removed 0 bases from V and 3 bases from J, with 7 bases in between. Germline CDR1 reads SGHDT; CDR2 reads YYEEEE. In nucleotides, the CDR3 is TGTGCCAGCAGCTTGGGGGCAGTCAATCAGCCCCAGCATTTT. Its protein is CASSLGAVNQPQHF.

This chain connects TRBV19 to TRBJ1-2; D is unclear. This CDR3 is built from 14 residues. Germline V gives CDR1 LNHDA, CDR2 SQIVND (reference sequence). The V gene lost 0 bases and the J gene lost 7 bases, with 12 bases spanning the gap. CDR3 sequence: CASSIDGQVGGYTF. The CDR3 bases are TGTGCCAGTAGTATAGATGGGCAGGTTGGTGGCTACACCTTC.

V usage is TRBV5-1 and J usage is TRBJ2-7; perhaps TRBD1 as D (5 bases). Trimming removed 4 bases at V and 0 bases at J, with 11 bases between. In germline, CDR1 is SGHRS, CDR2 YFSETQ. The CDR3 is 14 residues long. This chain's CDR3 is CASSMGRGSYEQYF. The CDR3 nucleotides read TGCGCCAGCAGCATGGGGCGAGGCTCCTACGAGCAGTACTTC. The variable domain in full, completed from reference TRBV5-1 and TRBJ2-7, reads KAGVTQTPRYLIKTRGQQVTLSCSPISGHRSVSWYQQTPGQGLQFLFEYFSETQRNKGNFPGRFSGRQFSNSRSEMNVSTLELGDSALYLCASSMGRGSYEQYFGPGTRLTVT.

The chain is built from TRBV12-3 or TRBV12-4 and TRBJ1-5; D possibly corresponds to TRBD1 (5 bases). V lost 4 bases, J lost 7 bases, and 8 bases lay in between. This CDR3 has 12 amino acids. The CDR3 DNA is TGTGCCAGCAGTTACGGACAACAGCCCCAGCATTTT. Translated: CASSYGQQPQHF.

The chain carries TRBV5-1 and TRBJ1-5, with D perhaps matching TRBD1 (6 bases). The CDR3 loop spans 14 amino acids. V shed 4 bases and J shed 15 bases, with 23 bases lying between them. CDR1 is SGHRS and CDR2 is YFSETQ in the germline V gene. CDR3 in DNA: TGCGCCAGCAGCGCGGGAGCAGGGGTCACCCAATGGCATTTT. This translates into CASSAGAGVTQWHF. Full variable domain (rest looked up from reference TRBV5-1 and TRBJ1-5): KAGVTQTPRYLIKTRGQQVTLSCSPISGHRSVSWYQQTPGQGLQFLFEYFSETQRNKGNFPGRFSGRQFSNSRSEMNVSTLELGDSALYLCASSAGAGVTQWHFGDGTRLSIL.

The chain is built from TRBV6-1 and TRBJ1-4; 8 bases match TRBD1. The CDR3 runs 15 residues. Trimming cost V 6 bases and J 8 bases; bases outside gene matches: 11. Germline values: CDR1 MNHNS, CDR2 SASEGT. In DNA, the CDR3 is TGTGCCAGCAGCCGGAGCCAGGGGGCAAGAGAAAAACTGTTTTTT. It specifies CASSRSQGAREKLFF.

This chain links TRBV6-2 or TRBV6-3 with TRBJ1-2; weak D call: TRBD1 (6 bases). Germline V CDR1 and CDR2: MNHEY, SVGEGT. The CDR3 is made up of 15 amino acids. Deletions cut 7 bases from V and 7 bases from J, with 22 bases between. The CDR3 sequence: CASNPGGQLLRGYTF. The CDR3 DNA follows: TGTGCCAGCAACCCCGGTGGACAGTTACTTCGTGGCTACACCTTC.

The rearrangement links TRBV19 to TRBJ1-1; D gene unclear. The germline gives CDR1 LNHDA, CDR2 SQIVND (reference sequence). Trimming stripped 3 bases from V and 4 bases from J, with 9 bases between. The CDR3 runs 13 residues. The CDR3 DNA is TGTGCCAGTAGTATCGGTTTAACCACTGAAGCTTTCTTT. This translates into CASSIGLTTEAFF.

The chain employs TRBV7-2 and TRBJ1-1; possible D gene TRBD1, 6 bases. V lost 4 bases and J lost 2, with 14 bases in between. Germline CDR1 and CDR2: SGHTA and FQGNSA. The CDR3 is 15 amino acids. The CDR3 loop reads CASSSPGDLNTEAFF. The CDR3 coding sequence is TGTGCCAGCAGCTCACCAGGGGACCTAAACACTGAAGCTTTCTTT.

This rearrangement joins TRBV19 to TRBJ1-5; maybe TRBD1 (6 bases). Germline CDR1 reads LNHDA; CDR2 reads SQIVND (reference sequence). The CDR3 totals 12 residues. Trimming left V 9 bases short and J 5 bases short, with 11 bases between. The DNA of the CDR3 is TGTGCCAGCACAGGGTGGGATCAGCCCCAGCATTTT. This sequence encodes CASTGWDQPQHF.

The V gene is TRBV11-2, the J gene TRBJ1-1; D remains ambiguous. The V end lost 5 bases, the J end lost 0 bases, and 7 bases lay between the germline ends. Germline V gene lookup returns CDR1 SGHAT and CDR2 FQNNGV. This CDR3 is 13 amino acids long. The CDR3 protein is CASSQTLNTEAFF. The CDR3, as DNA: TGTGCCAGCAGCCAAACACTGAACACTGAAGCTTTCTTT.

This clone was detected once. The CDR3 reads CASSRNRDEQYF. CDR3 DNA: TGTGCCAGCAGCCGTAACAGGGACGAGCAGTACTTC. The chain joins TRBV11-2 to TRBJ2-7, with D tentatively TRBD1 (6 bases). This CDR3 contains 12 residues. Trimming left V 5 bases short and J 5 bases short, with 10 bases between. Germline V gene lookup returns CDR1 SGHAT and CDR2 FQNNGV.

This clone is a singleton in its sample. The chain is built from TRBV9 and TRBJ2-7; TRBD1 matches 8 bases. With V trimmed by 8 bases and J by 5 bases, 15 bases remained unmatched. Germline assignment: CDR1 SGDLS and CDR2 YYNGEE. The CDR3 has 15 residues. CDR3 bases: TGTGCCAGTTTTAACCCGGACAGGGAGTCAGACGAGCAGTACTTC. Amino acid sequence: CASFNPDRESDEQYF.

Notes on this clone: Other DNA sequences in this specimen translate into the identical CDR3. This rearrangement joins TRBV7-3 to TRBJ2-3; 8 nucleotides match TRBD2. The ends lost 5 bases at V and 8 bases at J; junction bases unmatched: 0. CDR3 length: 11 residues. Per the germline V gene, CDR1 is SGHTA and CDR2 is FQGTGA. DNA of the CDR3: TGTGCCAGCAGCGCGGGAGGTACGCAGTATTTT. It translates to CASSAGGTQYF.

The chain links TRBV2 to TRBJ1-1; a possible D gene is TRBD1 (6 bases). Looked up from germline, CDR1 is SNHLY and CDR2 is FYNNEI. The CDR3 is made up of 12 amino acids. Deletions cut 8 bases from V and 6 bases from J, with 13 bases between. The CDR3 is CASHRVGAEAFF. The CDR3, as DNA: TGTGCCAGCCACAGGGTGGGAGCTGAAGCTTTCTTT.

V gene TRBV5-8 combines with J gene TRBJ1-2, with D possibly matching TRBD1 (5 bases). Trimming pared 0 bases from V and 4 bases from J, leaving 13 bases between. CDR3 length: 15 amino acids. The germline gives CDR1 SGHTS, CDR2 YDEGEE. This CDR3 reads CASSLANRLGYGYTF. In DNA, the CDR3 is TGTGCCAGCAGCTTGGCCAACAGGCTGGGCTATGGCTACACCTTC.

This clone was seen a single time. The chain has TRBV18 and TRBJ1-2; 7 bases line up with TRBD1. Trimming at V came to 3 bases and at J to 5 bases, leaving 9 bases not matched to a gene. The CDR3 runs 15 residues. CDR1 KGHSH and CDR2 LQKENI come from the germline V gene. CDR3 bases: TGTGCCAGCTCACCGGAGACAGGGCCAAGTTATGGCTACACCTTC. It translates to CASSPETGPSYGYTF.

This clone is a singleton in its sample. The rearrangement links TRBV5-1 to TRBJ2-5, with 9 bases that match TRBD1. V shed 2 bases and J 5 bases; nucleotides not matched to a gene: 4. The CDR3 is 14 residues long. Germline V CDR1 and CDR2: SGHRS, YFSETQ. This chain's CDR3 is CASSLQGAEETQYF. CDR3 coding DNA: TGCGCCAGCAGCTTACAGGGGGCGGAGGAGACCCAGTACTTC.

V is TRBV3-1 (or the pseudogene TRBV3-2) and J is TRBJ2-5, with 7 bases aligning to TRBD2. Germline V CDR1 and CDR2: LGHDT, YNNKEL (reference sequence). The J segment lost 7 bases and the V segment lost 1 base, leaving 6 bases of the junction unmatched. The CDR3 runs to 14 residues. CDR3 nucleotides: TGTGCCAGCAGCCAAGTCGCTAGCGGAGGGACCCAGTACTTC. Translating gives CASSQVASGGTQYF.

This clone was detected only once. The CDR3 loop reads CASSLGDRVNGYTF. The CDR3 coding sequence is TGCGCCAGCAGCTTGGGAGACAGGGTTAATGGCTACACCTTC. The gene calls are TRBV5-1 and TRBJ1-2; 7 positions agree with TRBD1. The CDR3 has 14 residues. Germline V lookup: CDR1 SGHRS, CDR2 YFSETQ. V gave up 0 bases and J gave up 6 bases; unmatched junction bases: 5.

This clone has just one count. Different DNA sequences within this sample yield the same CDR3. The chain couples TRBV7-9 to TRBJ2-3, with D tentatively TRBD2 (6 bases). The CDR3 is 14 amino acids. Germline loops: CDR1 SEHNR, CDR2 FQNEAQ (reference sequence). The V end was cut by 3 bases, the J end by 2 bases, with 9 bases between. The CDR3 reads CASSLGLHTDTQYF. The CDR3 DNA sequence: TGTGCCAGCAGCTTGGGACTTCACACAGATACGCAGTATTTT.

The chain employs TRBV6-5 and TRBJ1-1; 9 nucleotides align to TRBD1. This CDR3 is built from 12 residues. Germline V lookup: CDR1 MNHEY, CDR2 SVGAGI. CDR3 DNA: TGTGTTACGGACAGGGGACGCACTGAAGCTTTCTTT. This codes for CVTDRGRTEAFF.

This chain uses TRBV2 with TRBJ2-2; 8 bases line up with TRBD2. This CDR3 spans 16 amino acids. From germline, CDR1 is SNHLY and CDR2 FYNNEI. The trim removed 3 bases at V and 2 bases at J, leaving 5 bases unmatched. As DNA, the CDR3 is TGTGCCAGCAGTGACCCGGGGGGGGGAAACACCGGGGAGCTGTTTTTT. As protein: CASSDPGGGNTGELFF.

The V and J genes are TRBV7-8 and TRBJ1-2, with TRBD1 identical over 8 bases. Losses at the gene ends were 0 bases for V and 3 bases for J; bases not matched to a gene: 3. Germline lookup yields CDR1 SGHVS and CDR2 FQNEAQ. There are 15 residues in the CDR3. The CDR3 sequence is CASSLAWGQDYGYTF. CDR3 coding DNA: TGTGCCAGCAGCTTAGCATGGGGACAGGACTATGGCTACACCTTC.

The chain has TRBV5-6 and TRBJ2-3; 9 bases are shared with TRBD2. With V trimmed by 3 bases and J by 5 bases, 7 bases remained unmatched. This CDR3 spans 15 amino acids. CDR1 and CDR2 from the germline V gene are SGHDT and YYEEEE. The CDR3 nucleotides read TGTGCCAGCAGCTCGCTAGCGGGGCTCCTAGATACGCAGTATTTT. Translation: CASSSLAGLLDTQYF.